This entry concerns a single T cell receptor beta chain. Its antigen is unknown. The input lacks base qualities; no much larger clone sits a single base away. This specimen comes from a study of blood T cell repertoires in COVID-19 (dated by TCRdb to 2018 to 2020). A note on the overall study: Collaborator samples came from the United States, Italy and Spain and covered acute and convalescent phases of COVID-19. The material from the prospective study consisted of cDNA or gDNA derived from T cells, B-cell-depleted T cells, or PBMCs. Deeply sampled blood TCRbeta repertoires from subjects exposed to, actively infected with, or recovered from COVID-19 were included in the dataset. The repertoires were released in a freely available public database meant as a resource for research on the immune response to SARS-CoV-2. The samples were drawn from the first 160 participants of the ongoing ImmuneRACE study and from about 1,200 subjects provided by 6 global collaborators. The sample metadata nearly always contained a de-identified subject ID, COVID-19 status, age in years and sex. Where available, HLA class I and class II types were taken from metadata supplied by the sample provider and were not determined by assay-based typing. What the work shows at the level of the full study, not this receptor alone: Clinical and demographic metadata were provided uncurated, with the amount varying by source and participant.

The collaborating institutions used their own protocols to collect whole blood in K2EDTA tubes. Collaborator samples were shipped for TCRbeta analysis as frozen whole blood, isolated PBMCs, or DNA extracted from either sample type. TCRbeta CDR3 regions were amplified from genomic DNA using the immunoSEQ Assay, a bias-controlled multiplex PCR. On the authors' methods: The number of nucleated cells in each sample was estimated by amplification of reference gene primers within the assay. Sequence reads were collapsed and filtered to measure the absolute abundance of every unique TCRbeta CDR3 rearrangement. For each sample, productive Simpson clonality was calculated by taking the square root of Simpson's diversity index across productive rearrangements. Not all clones reach the TCRdb copy of this immuneACCESS table, which keeps in-frame sequences only. Checked studies attribute under half of the gap to unresolved V genes and leave the rest unexplained. That table supplies the V and J calls and clone size; D and trimming were determined from the DNA. This sample lists 110,000 or so clones; about nine tenths were detected once. 7.7% of the sample is held by the ten biggest clonotypes.

This TCR was recovered from a human donor in a cohort sampled during active COVID-19. The material sequenced was peripheral blood.

CDR3 loop: CASSVEQGVYGYTF. The DNA sequence is as follows: TGTGCCAGCAGCGTCGAACAGGGGGTCTATGGCTACACCTTC. The rearranged segments are TRBV7-2 and TRBJ1-2; 8 bases in the junction line up with TRBD1. The CDR3 sequence holds 14 residues, the cysteine and phenylalanine included. Just CDR3 DNA is preserved here, 42 bases in frame from base 1. Trimming accounts for 5 bases at V and 4 bases at J, while the number of junction bases matched to no gene is 6. CDR1 and CDR2 are drawn from the germline V gene: SGHTA, FQGNSA.